Described below is a single TCR beta chain sequence and its context. This record comes from a study of shared clonotypes between healthy human individuals. As for the study in general: Each donor's CD8 memory used one plate, CD8 naive two, each CD4 subset three.

From germline, CDR1 is MNHEY and CDR2 SMNVEV (reference sequence). Trimming cost V 2 bases and J 5 bases, with 15 bases left between them. CDR3 length: 16 amino acids. Sequencing used immunoSEQ multiplex PCR; TCRdb keeps in-frame clones, though not all of them. Seen here are about 1.9 million clones, around 93% observed once, and the top ten hold under 2%. Only CD45RO-negative cells positively selected for CCR7 counted as naive CD8 cells, so terminally differentiated effector memory CD45RA+ cells were excluded. This chain joins TRBV27 and TRBJ2-2; D is perhaps TRBD2 (5 bases). This receptor was identified in a man between 18 and 35 years old in good health. Some clones in this sample may be carry-over from other donors' samples. The sample consisted of naive CD8+ T cells from PBMCs. CDR3 region: CASSLIRAVGTGELFF. The CDR3 DNA sequence: TGTGCCAGCAGTTTAATTCGAGCGGTGGGGACCGGGGAGCTGTTTTTT.